The clone carrying this T cell receptor (beta chain) was seen only a few times. The antigen is unknown. V lost 4 bases to trimming and J lost 9 bases; unmatched junction nucleotides: 6. CDR1 MGHDK and CDR2 SYGVNS come from the germline V gene. The CDR3 has 15 residues. By quantitative 5'-RACE with molecular barcodes, the TCR beta libraries were made. TCRdb analysed the 5' RACE reads with MiXCR anew, one entry per CDR3 protein. The sample lists fewer than 500,000 distinct CDR3 sequences, around 20% occurring once. This record comes from a study of CD8 T cells in ankylosing spondylitis. Study-level findings and limits: Disease-linked clones reportedly showed significant enrichment in matched ankylosing spondylitis synovial fluid. Characteristic of ankylosing spondylitis blood, it appeared, was a TCR beta motif comprising eight highly homologous variants.

The chain joins TRBV25-1 to TRBJ2-1, with 13 bases identical to TRBD2. Sequencing used blood, either unsorted or a sorted T cell fraction (not recorded which). The clonotype was recovered from a male donor with ankylosing spondylitis. The CDR3 is CASSVGLAGVGEQFF. Here the CDR3 DNA reads TGTGCCAGCAGTGTCGGACTAGCGGGAGTCGGTGAGCAGTTCTTC.